This T cell receptor (beta chain) stems from a study of CD4 T cells in relation to SARS-CoV-2 and coronaviruses. Study-level background: The HLA restriction of the shared crossreactive spike epitopes was mapped.

General study points: No crossreactivity against non-spike viral proteins was tested here.

Comment on this clone: Its matching antigen is unknown.

The unexposed donors gave CD4+ T cells in 2011-2018, prior to COVID-19. CD4+ T cells were isolated from the cells after about 11 days of culture. Each well had 2.1 million or so PBMCs in around 4.5% human AB serum with IL-2. Fresh IL-2 medium replaced half the medium on days 3 and 7. TCRdb's table, derived via immunoSEQ multiplex PCR, lists solely in-frame clones and lacks some. The sample shows around 15,000 clones, over 80% of them seen only once. V lost 1 base to trimming and J lost 5 bases, with 11 bases between them. Germline V gene sequence: CDR1 LNHDA, CDR2 SQIVND (reference sequence). The CDR3 has 14 residues.

The sample comprised CD4+ T cells from PBMCs, cultured in vitro. The V call is TRBV19, the J call TRBJ1-1; D remains unclear. This TCR came from a human donor in good health. In nucleotides, the CDR3 is TGTGCCAGTAGTATAGCAACTTTAGGGACTGAAGCTTTCTTT. Residues: CASSIATLGTEAFF.